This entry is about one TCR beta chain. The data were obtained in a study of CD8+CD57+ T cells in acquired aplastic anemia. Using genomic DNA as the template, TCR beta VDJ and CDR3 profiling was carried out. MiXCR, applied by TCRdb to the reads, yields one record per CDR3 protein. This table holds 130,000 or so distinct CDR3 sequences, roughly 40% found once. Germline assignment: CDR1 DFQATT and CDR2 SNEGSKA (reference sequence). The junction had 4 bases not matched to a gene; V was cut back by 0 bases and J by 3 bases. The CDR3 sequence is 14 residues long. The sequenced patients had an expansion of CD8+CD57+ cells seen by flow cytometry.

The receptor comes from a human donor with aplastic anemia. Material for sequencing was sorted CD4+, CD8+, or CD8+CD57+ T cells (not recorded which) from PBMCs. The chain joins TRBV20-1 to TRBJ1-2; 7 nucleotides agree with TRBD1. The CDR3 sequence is CSARDMGTDYGYTF. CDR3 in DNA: TGCAGTGCTAGAGATATGGGGACAGACTATGGCTACACCTTC.